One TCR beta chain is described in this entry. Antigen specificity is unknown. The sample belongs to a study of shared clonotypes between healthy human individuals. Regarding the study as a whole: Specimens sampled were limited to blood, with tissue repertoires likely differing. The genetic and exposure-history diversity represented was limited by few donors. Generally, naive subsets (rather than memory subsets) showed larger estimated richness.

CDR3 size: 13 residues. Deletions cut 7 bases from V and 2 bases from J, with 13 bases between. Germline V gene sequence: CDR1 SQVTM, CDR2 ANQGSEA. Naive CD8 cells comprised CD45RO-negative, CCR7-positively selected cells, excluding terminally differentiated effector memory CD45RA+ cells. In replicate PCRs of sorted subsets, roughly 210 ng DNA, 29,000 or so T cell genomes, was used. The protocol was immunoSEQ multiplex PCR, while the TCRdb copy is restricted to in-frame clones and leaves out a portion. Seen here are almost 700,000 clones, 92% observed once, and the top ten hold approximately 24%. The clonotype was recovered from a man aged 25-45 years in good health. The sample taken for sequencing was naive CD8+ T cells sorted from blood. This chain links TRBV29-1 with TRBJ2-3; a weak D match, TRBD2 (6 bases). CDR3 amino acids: CSARDLYTDTQYF. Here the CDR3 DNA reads TGCAGCGCCCGGGACTTATACACAGATACGCAGTATTTT.